The TCR beta chain described here comes from a study of PD-L1 blockade in urothelial cancer (dated by TCRdb to about 2017). About the full investigation: Therapy was started at some point between 2013 and 2015 for all patients, and atezolizumab 1,200 mg was administered intravenously every 3 weeks. About 90% of the roughly 30 patients were males with bladder-origin urothelial cancer, and about 65% of the roughly 30 reported a prior smoking history. An ECOG performance status of 0 or 1 was recorded for the patients, and 0 to 3 prior chemotherapy regimens had been received by the patients. Blood samples were analyzed at 3 weeks after treatment start (second dose) and at 6 weeks after treatment start. Blood samples gave median yields of around 140,000 T cells and 82,636 unique TCRs, along with a median clonality of approximately 0.08. Somatic, immune and clinical correlates of response to PD-L1 blockade with atezolizumab in urothelial cancer were the focus of an exploratory multi-omic analysis. Pretreatment tumor samples, along with matched peripheral blood collected serially before and after atezolizumab treatment, underwent TCR sequencing. Durable clinical benefit was defined as a progression-free survival longer than 6 months, and TCR features were additionally tested against progression-free survival and overall survival. Whole exome sequencing and RNA sequencing of pretreatment tumors were performed alongside TCR sequencing in the same patients. Durable clinical benefit was achieved by nine patients but not by the remaining 20. Twenty-nine patients had pretreatment blood TCR-seq, about 24 had at least one posttreatment blood collection, and about 24 had tumor TCR-seq.

What the study reported, not specific to this receptor: Patients with durable benefit showed greater expansion of tumor-associated TCR clones in peripheral blood 3 weeks after starting treatment (n of about 20, p = 0.022). Because the sample size was small (n ≈ 27) and many of the analyses were exploratory, the results are meant to be hypothesis-generating. Improved progression-free and overall survival was found to be associated with pretreatment peripheral blood TCR clonality below the median.

From a lookup of the germline V gene, CDR1 and CDR2 are SGHDT and YYEEEE. V has 4 bases trimmed and J has 2 bases trimmed; junction bases matching no gene number 8. Inclusive of the bounding cysteine and phenylalanine, the CDR3 is 15 residues long. Of the read, only the CDR3 DNA is kept; its 45 bases are in frame from base 1. To estimate absolute template abundance from read counts, synthetic TCR analog templates were spiked into each PCR. TCRbeta CDR3 regions were amplified from genomic DNA with bias-controlled V and J gene primers using the immunoSEQ assay. Rearranged TCRbeta segments were sequenced at approximately 20X coverage. Regarding the original processing steps: Clustering was used to correct sequencing errors, and CDR3s were annotated against IMGT to assign V, D and J genes. Only productive TCRbeta rearrangements were used in downstream analyses, excluding out-of-frame or stop-codon sequences. Clonality was calculated as one minus the Shannon entropy normalized by the log of the number of unique productive sequences. Clones differing between time points or between blood and tumor were identified using Fisher's exact test with Benjamini-Hochberg correction, with an adjusted p below 0.01 applied as the threshold. TCRdb limited this immuneACCESS table to in-frame rearrangements with V and J called. A share of clones is missing; checked studies link under half to unresolved V genes, and the rest is unexplained. The D gene and trimming were derived from the DNA, and the V and J assignments and clone size from that table. The sample yields about 45,000 clones; about nine tenths were counted once. 3.9% of the sample comes from the top ten.

Note on this clone: Its antigen is unknown. Per-base quality was not reported, and no clone a single base away is much larger than it.

The cohort comprised 25 to 30 patients with locally advanced or metastatic urothelial carcinoma treated at Memorial Sloan Kettering on a trial protocol. Peripheral blood mononuclear cells were collected pretreatment and during treatment, with between 1 and 8 total time points obtained per patient. The Qiagen DNeasy Blood extraction kit was used to purify genomic DNA from total PBMCs and tumor samples. PBMCs were collected pretreatment and during treatment, and were isolated and stored as previously described. This TCR came from an elderly man with urothelial cancer. Recombination linked TRBV5-6 to TRBJ2-7; the junction holds 8 bases that match TRBD2. Specimen: PBMCs, collected around atezolizumab (anti-PD-L1) treatment. The sequence in DNA is TGTGCCAGCAGCCTACTAGCGGTTGGGACCTACGAGCAGTACTTC. Translation gives CASSLLAVGTYEQYF.